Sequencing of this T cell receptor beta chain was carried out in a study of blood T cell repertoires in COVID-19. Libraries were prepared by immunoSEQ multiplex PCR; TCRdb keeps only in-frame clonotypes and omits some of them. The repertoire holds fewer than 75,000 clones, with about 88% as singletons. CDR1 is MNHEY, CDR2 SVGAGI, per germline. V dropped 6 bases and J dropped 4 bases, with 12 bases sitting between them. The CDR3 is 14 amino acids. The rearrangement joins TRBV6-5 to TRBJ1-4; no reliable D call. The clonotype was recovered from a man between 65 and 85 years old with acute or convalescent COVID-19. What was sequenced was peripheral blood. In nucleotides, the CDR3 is TGTGCCAGCAGCCGGTCCGCGCTTAATGAAAAACTGTTTTTT. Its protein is CASSRSALNEKLFF.